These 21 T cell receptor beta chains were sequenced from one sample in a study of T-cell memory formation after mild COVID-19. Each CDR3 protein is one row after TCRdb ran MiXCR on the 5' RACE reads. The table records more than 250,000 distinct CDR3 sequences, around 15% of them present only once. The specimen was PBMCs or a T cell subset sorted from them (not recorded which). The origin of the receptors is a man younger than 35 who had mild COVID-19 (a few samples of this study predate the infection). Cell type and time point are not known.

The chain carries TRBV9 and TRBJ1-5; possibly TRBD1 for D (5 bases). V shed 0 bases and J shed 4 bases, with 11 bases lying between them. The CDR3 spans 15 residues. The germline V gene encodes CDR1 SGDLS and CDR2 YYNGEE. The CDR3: CASSVGARANQPQHF. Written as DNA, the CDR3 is TGTGCCAGCAGCGTAGGTGCCAGGGCGAATCAGCCCCAGCATTTT.

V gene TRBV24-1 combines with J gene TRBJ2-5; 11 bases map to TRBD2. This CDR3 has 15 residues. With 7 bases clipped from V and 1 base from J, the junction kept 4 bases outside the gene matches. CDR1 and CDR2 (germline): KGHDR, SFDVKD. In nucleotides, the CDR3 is TGTGCCACCAGCCGGACTAGCGGGTTCCAAGAGACCCAGTACTTC. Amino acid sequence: CATSRTSGFQETQYF.

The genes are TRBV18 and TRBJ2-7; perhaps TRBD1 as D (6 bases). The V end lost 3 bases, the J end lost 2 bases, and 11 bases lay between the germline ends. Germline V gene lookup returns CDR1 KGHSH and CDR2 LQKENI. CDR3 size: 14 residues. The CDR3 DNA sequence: TGTGCCAGCTCACCCGGACAGCTAGCCTACGAGCAGTACTTC. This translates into CASSPGQLAYEQYF.

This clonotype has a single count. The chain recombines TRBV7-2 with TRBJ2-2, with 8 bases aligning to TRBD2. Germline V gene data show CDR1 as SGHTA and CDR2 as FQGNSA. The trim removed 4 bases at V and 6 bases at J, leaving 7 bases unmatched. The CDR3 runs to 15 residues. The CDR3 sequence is CASSWGLVVSGELFF. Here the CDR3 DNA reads TGTGCCAGCAGCTGGGGACTAGTCGTCTCCGGGGAGCTGTTTTTT.

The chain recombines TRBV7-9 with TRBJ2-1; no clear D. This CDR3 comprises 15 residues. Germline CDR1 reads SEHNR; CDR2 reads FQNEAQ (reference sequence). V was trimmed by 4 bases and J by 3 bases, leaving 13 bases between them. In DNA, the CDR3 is TGTGCCAGCAGCTCTCGCAATAGCCGCTACAATGAGCAGTTCTTC. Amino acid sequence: CASSSRNSRYNEQFF.

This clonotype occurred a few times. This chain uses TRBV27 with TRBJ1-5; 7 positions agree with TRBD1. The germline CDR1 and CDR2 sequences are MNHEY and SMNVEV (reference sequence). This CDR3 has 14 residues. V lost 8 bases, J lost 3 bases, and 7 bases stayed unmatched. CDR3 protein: CASGIGTANQPQHF. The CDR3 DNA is TGTGCCAGCGGAATTGGGACAGCCAATCAGCCCCAGCATTTT.

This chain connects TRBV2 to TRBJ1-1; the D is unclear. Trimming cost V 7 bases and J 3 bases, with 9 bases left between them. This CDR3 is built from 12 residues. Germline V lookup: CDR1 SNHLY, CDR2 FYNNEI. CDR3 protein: CASTGSYTEAFF. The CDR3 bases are TGTGCCAGCACAGGATCGTACACTGAAGCTTTCTTT.

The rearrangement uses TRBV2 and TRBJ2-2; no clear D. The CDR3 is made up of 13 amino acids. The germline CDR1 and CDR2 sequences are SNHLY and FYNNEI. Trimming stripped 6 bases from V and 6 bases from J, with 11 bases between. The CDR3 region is CASRVAVAGELFF. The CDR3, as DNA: TGTGCCAGCAGGGTCGCGGTGGCCGGGGAGCTGTTTTTT.

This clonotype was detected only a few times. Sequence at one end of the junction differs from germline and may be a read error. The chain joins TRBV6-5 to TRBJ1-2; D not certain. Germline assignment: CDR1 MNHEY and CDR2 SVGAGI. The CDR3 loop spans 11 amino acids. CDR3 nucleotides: TGTGCCAGCAGTTACTCGTTCCGTATCTCCTTC. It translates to CASSYSFRISF.

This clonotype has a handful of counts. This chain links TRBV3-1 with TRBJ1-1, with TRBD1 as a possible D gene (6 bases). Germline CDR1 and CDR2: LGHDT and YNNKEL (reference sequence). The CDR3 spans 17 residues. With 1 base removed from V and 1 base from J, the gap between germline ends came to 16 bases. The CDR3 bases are TGTGCCAGCAGCCAAGTTCGAACCGGGGGCCGGAACACTGAAGCTTTCTTT. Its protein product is CASSQVRTGGRNTEAFF.

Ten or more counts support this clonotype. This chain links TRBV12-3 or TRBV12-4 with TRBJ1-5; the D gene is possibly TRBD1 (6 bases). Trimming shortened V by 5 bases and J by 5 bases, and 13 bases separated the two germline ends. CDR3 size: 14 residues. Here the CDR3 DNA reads TGTGCCAGCAGTCCCCAGGGGACGGATCAGCCCCAGCATTTT. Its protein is CASSPQGTDQPQHF.

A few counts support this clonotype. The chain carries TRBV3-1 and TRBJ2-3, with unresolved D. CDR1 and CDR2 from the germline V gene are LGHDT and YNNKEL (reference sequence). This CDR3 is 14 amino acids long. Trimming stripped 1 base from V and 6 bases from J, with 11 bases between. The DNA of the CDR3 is TGTGCCAGCAGCCAAGTTGGCCCCTCGGATACGCAGTATTTT. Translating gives CASSQVGPSDTQYF.

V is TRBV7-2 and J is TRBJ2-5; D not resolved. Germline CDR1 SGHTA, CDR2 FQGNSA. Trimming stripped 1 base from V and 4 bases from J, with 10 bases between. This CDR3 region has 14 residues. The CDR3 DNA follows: TGTGCCAGCAGCTTAGGAAGCGATCGAGAGACCCAGTACTTC. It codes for CASSLGSDRETQYF.

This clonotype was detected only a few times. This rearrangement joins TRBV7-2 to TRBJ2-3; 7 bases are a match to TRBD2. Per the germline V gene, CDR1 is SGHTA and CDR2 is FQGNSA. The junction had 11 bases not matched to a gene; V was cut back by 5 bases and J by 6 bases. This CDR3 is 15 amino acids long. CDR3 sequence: CASSQAGERLDTQYF. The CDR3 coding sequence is TGTGCCAGCAGCCAGGCGGGGGAGAGGTTGGATACGCAGTATTTT.

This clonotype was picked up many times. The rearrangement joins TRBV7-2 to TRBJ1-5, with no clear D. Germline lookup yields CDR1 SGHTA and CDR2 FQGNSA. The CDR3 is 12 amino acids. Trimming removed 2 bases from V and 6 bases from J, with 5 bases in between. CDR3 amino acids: CASSLKGQPQHF. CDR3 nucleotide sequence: TGTGCCAGCAGCTTAAAGGGTCAGCCCCAGCATTTT.

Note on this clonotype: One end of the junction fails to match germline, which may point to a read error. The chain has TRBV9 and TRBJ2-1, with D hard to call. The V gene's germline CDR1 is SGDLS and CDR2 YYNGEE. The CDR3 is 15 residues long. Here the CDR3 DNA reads TGTGCCAGCAGTGTAGGTGCGGTCTCCTACAATGAGCAGTTCTTC. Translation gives CASSVGAVSYNEQFF.

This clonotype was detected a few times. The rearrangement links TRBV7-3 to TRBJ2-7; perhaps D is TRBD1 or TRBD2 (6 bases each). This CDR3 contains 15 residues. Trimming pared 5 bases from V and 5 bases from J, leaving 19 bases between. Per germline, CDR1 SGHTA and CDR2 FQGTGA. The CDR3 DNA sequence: TGTGCCAGCAGCCCGGTTGGGGGGCCCTGGGACGAGCAGTACTTC. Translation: CASSPVGGPWDEQYF.

The CDR3 DNA reads as TGCGCCAGCAGGGCAGGTCACAGTCAGATCCATGGCTACACCTTC. As protein: CASRAGHSQIHGYTF. The V and J genes are TRBV5-1 and TRBJ1-2; D uncertain. Germline V gives CDR1 SGHRS, CDR2 YFSETQ. V lost 5 bases, J lost 6 bases, and 20 bases lay in between. This CDR3 region has 15 residues.

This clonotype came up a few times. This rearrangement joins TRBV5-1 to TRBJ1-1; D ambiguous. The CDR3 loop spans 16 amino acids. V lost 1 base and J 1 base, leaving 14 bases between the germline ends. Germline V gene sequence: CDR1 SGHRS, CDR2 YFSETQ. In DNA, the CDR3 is TGCGCCAGCAGCTTGTTGGACCCCCGGCGGAACACTGAAGCTTTCTTT. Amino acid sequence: CASSLLDPRRNTEAFF. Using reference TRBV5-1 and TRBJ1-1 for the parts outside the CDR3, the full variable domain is KAGVTQTPRYLIKTRGQQVTLSCSPISGHRSVSWYQQTPGQGLQFLFEYFSETQRNKGNFPGRFSGRQFSNSRSEMNVSTLELGDSALYLCASSLLDPRRNTEAFFGQGTRLTVV.

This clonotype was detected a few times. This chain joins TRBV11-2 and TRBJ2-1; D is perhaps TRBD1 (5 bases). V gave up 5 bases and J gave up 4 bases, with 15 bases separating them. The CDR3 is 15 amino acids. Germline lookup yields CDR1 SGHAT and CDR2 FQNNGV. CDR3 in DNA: TGTGCCAGCAGCCCACGACAGAACCTATACAATGAGCAGTTCTTC. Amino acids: CASSPRQNLYNEQFF.

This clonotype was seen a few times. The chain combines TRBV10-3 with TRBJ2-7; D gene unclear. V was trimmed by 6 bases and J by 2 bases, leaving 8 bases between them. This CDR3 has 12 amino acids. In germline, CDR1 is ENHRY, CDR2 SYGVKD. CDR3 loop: CAISGDAYEQYV. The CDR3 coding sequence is TGTGCCATCAGCGGTGACGCCTACGAGCAGTACGTC.